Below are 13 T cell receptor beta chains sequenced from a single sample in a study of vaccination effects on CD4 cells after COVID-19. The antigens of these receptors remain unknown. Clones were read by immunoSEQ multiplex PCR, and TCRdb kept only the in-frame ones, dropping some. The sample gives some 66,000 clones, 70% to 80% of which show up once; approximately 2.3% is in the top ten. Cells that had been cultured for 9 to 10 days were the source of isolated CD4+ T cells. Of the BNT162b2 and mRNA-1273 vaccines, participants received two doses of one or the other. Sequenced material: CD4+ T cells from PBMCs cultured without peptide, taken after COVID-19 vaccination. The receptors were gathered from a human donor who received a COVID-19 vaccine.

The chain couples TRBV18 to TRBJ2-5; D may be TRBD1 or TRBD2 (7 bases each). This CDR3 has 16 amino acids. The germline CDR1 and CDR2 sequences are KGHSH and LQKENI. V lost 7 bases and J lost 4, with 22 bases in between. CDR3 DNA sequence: TGTGCCAGCTTGACCCGCAGCGGGACAGACTTAGAGACCCAGTACTTC. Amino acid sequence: CASLTRSGTDLETQYF.

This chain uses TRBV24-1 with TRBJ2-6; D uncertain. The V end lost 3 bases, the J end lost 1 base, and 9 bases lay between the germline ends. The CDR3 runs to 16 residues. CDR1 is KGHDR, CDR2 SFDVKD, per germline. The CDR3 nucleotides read TGTGCCACCAGTGATGTGACGTCTTCTGGGGCCAACGTCCTGACTTTC. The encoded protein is CATSDVTSSGANVLTF.

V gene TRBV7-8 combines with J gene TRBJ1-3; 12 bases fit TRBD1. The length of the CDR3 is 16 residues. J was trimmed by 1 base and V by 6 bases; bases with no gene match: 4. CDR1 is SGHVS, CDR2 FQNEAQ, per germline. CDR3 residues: CASSLGQGASGNTIYF. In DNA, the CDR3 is TGTGCCAGCAGTTTGGGACAGGGGGCTTCTGGAAACACCATATATTTT.

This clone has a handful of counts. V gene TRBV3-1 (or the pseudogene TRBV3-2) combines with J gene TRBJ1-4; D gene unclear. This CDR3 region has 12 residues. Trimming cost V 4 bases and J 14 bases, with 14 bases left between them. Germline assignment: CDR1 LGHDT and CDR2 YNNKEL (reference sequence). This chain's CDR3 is CASSPLGEALFF. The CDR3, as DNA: TGTGCCAGCAGCCCCCTGGGCGAGGCCCTGTTTTTT.

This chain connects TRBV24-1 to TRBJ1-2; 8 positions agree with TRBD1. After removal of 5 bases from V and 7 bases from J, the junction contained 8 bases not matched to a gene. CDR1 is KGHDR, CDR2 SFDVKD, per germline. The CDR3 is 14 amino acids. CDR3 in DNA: TGTGCCACCAGTGCCCAGCCGACAGGGGCTGGCTACACCTTC. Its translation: CATSAQPTGAGYTF.

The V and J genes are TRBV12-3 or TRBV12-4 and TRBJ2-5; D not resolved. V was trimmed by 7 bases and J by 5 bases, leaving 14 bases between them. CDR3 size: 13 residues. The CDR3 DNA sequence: TGTGCCAGCATGGTTTGGGGTCGGGAGACCCAGTACTTC. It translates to CASMVWGRETQYF.

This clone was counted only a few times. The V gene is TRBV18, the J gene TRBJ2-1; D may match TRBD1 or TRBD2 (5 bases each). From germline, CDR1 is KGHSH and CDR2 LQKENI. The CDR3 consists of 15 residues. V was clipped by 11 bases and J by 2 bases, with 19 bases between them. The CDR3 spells CAGGEQGFTYNEQFF. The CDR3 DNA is TGTGCCGGAGGCGAGCAGGGCTTCACCTACAATGAGCAGTTCTTC.

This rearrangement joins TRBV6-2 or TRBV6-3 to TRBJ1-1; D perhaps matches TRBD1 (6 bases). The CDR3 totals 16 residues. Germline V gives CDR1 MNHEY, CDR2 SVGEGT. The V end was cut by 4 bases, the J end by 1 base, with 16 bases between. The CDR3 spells CASSSQVGGGNTEAFF. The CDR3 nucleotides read TGTGCCAGCAGTTCTCAGGTTGGAGGGGGGAACACTGAAGCTTTCTTT.

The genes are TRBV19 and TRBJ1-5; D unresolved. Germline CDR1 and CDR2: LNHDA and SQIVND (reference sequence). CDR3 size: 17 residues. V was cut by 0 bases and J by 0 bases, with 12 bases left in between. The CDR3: CASSIDPGYYSNQPQHF. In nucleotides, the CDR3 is TGTGCCAGTAGTATAGATCCCGGGTACTATAGCAATCAGCCCCAGCATTTT.

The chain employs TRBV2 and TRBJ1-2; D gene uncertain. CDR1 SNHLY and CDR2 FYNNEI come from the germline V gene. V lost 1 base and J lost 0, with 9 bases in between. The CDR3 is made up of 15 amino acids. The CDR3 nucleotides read TGTGCCAGCAGTGAAGGACCCGCCCCTAACTATGGCTACACCTTC. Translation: CASSEGPAPNYGYTF. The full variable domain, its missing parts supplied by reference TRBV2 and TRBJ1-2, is EPEVTQTPSHQVTQMGQEVILRCVPISNHLYFYWYRQILGQKVEFLVSFYNNEISEKSEIFDDQFSVERPDGSNFTLKIRSTKLEDSAMYFCASSEGPAPNYGYTFGSGTRLTVV.

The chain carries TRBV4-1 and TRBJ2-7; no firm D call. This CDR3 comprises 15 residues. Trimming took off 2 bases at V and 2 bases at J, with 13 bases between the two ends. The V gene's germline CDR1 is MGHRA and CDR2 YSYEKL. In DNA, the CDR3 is TGCGCCAGCAGCCAAAACTTCCAGGACCCCTACGAGCAGTACGTC. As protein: CASSQNFQDPYEQYV.

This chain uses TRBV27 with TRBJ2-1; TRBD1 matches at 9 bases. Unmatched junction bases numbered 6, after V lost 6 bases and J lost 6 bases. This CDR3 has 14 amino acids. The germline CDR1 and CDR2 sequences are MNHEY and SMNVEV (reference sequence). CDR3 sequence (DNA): TGTGCCAGCAGCGAACAGGGGGCGATCAATGAGCAGTTCTTC. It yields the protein CASSEQGAINEQFF.

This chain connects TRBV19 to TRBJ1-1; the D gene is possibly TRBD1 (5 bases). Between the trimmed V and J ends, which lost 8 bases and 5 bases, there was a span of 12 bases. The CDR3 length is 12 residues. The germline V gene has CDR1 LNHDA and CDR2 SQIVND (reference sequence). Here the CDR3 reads CASGRDGTEAFF. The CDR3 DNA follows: TGTGCCAGTGGCAGGGATGGTACTGAAGCTTTCTTT. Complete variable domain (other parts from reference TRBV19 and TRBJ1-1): DGGITQSPKYLFRKEGQNVTLSCEQNLNHDAMYWYRQDPGQGLRLIYYSQIVNDFQKGDIAEGYSVSREKKESFPLTVTSAQKNPTAFYLCASGRDGTEAFFGQGTRLTVV.